The 5 T cell receptor beta chains below all came from one sample that was sequenced in a study of cytomegalovirus exposure and HLA in healthy donors. The PCR was carried out with 60 Vbeta primers and 13 Jbeta primers. Profiling relied on immunoSEQ multiplex PCR, and the TCRdb table lists in-frame clones only, not all of them. The sample has around 160,000 clones, roughly 80% seen once. Sequenced: PBMCs. Source of these receptors: a woman aged 40 to 50 in good health and CMV-seropositive.

This clone was observed once. The chain couples TRBV4-2 to TRBJ2-2; possibly TRBD2 for D (6 bases). The CDR3 extends over 17 amino acids. CDR1 LGHNA and CDR2 YNFKEQ come from the germline V gene. Trimming took off 0 bases at V and 5 bases at J, with 16 bases between the two ends. As DNA, the CDR3 is TGTGCCAGCAGCCAAGATCTATTAGCGGAGAGGACCGGGGAGCTGTTTTTT. Residues: CASSQDLLAERTGELFF.

The V call is TRBV12-5, the J call TRBJ1-1; the D gene is possibly TRBD1 (5 bases). Germline CDR1 and CDR2: LGHNT and FRNRAP. The CDR3 totals 15 residues. V lost 6 bases to trimming and J lost 0 bases, with 14 bases between them. The CDR3 sequence is CASGLVGRLNTEAFF. DNA for the CDR3: TGTGCTAGTGGCCTGGTGGGGCGATTGAACACTGAAGCTTTCTTT.

As for this clone: Germline is not matched at one junction end, which may reflect a read error. In nucleotides, the CDR3 is TGTTCCAGCAGCTTAGACAGCACCTCTGGAAACACCATATATTTT. Translated, it gives CSSSLDSTSGNTIYF. J is TRBJ1-3 and V is TRBV7-9, with D perhaps TRBD1 (5 bases). CDR3 size: 15 residues. The germline V gene has CDR1 SEHNR and CDR2 FQNEAQ (reference sequence).

V gene TRBV11-2 combines with J gene TRBJ2-5; TRBD1 aligns across 10 bases. CDR1 and CDR2 (germline): SGHAT, FQNNGV. V gave up 5 bases and J gave up 3 bases; unmatched junction bases: 6. The CDR3 consists of 15 residues. Here the CDR3 reads CASSPDRGPEETQYF. In nucleotides, the CDR3 is TGTGCCAGCAGCCCTGACAGGGGGCCGGAAGAGACCCAGTACTTC. Based on the CDR3 plus reference TRBV11-2 and TRBJ2-5, the full variable domain is EAGVAQSPRYKIIEKRQSVAFWCNPISGHATLYWYQQILGQGPKLLIQFQNNGVVDDSQLPKDRFSAERLKGVDSTLKIQPAKLEDSAVYLCASSPDRGPEETQYFGPGTRLLVL.

This sequence joins TRBV7-9 and TRBJ2-1; TRBD2 matches 13 bases. Looked up from germline, CDR1 is SEHNR and CDR2 is FQNEAQ (reference sequence). The junction had 6 bases not matched to a gene; V was cut back by 3 bases and J by 10 bases. This CDR3 has 15 residues. This CDR3 reads CASSFRLAGGKEQFF. The CDR3 bases are TGTGCCAGCAGCTTCCGACTAGCGGGGGGAAAGGAGCAGTTCTTC.